The clone carrying this T cell receptor (beta chain) was counted once. Its antigen is undetermined. The data originate from a study of Ad26.COV2.S vaccination and SARS-CoV-2 variants. Across the study: Donor was in the COV1001 Ad26.COV2.S trial arm. The study, taken as a whole, reports: Spike-specific TCR breadth was greater in vaccine than placebo recipients. In TCR breadth and depth analyses, total T cell responses may have been underestimated.

Here immunoSEQ multiplex PCR was the method, and the copy in TCRdb shows in-frame clones only, minus some. The sample consists of over 400,000 clones, about 88% of them appearing once. Treatment here: about 20 received Ad26.COV2.S at low or high dose, single or two shots; a few received placebo; per-sample allocation not given. It was on day 63 after the first vaccine or placebo injection that samples were taken. The sequencing used peripheral blood, collected in a trial of Ad26.COV2.S vaccine versus placebo. This clonotype was sampled from a person between 18 and 60 years old who received the Ad26.COV2.S COVID-19 vaccine or a placebo.

DNA for the CDR3: TGTGCCAGCGTGGGTAGGGATCCCGGGGTCAATGAGCAGTTCTTC. It specifies CASVGRDPGVNEQFF. J is TRBJ2-1 and V is TRBV2, with a possible D match to TRBD2 (5 bases). CDR1 SNHLY and CDR2 FYNNEI come from the germline V gene. The CDR3 runs to 15 residues. Trimming shortened V by 8 bases and J by 6 bases, and 20 bases separated the two germline ends.